This T cell receptor beta chain derives from a study of T cell repertoires in cytomegalovirus infection. Study-level information: It can be stated that public TCR beta signatures indicated CMV infection as well as a matching HLA type. General study results and limits: Cumulative frequency of public TCR beta families picked out carriers of CMV plus the relevant HLA.

Regarding this clonotype: Its antigen is as yet unknown.

Germline V gene lookup returns CDR1 MNHEY and CDR2 SVGEGT. This CDR3 comprises 16 residues. The V and J ends lost 5 bases and 4 bases, in that order; junction bases with no gene match: 10. Each CDR3 protein gets one entry after TCRdb re-called the reads with MiXCR. Seen here are a few hundred thousand distinct CDR3 sequences, nearly 35% observed once, and the top ten hold roughly 13%. The sequencing here drew on cultured PBMCs, taken from culture after CMV antigen stimulation. The sequence was obtained from a human donor in good health (CMV status not recorded). Some clones in this sample may be carry-over from other donors' samples. The V and J genes are TRBV6-2 or TRBV6-3 and TRBJ2-7; TRBD1 agrees at 11 bases. This CDR3 is CASSAAGTGGLYEQYF. In DNA form, the CDR3 reads TGTGCCAGCAGTGCCGCCGGGACAGGGGGTTTGTACGAGCAGTACTTC.